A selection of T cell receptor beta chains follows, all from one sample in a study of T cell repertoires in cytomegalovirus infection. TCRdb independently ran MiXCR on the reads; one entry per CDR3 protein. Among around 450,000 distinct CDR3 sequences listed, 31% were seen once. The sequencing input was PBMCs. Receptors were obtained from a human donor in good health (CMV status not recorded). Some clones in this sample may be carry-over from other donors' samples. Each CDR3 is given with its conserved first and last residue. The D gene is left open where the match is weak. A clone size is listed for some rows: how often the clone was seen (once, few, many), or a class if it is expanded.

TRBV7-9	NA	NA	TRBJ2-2	CASSSLSLTGELFF	TGTGCCAGCAGCTCTCTTAGTCTCACCGGGGAGCTGTTTTTT
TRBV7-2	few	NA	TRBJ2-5	CASSSQFGETQYF	TGTGCCAGCAGCTCGCAATTCGGCGAGACCCAGTACTTC
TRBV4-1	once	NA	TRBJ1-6	CASSLDLGALNGLHF	TGCGCCAGCAGCCTGGACCTAGGGGCCCTAAATGGCCTCCACTTT
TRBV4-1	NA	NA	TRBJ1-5	CASSQDQVGQPQHF	TGCGCCAGCAGCCAAGATCAAGTGGGACAGCCCCAGCATTTT
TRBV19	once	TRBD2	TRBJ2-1	CASSIRGGGASYNEQFF	TGTGCCAGTAGTATTCGCGGCGGGGGGGCCTCCTACAATGAGCAGTTCTTC
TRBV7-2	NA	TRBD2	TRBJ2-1	CASSGLAGTSYNEPFF	TGTGCCAGCAGCGGTCTAGCGGGAACGTCCTACAATGAGCCGTTCTTC
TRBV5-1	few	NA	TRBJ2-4	CASSLAGAKNIQYF	TGCGCCAGCAGCTTGGCCGGAGCCAAAAACATTCAGTACTTC
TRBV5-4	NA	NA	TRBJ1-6	CASSPTGTLNSPLHF	TGTGCCAGCAGCCCTACCGGGACCCTAAATTCACCCCTCCACTTT
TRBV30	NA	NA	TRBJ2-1	CAWGFGEQFF	TGTGCCTGGGGCTTCGGGGAGCAGTTCTTC
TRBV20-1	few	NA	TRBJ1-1	CSARRGGMNTEAFF	TGCAGTGCGCGACGGGGCGGGATGAACACTGAAGCTTTCTTT
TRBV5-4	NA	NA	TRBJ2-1	CASRPYSYNEQFF	TGTGCCAGCAGGCCGTACTCCTACAATGAGCAGTTCTTC
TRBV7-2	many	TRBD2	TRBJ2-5	CASSLGPGRGEETQYF	TGTGCCAGCAGCTTAGGCCCGGGACGGGGGGAAGAGACCCAGTACTTC
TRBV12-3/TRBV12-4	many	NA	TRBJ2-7	CASSLRSGALYEQYF	TGTGCCAGCAGTTTAAGGAGTGGGGCCCTATACGAGCAGTACTTC
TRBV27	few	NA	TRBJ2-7	CASSLQRSSYEQYF	TGTGCCAGCAGTTTACAGCGGAGCTCCTACGAGCAGTACTTC
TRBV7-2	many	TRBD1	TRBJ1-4	CASSKQQGANEKLFF	TGTGCCAGCAGCAAGCAACAGGGGGCTAATGAAAAACTGTTTTTT
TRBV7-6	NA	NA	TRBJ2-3	CDSSPTIAVTDTHYF	TGTGACAGCAGCCCCACCATAGCGGTGACAGATACGCATTATTTT
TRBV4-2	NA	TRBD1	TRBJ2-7	CASSQEGQDSYEQYF	TGTGCCAGCAGCCAAGAAGGACAGGATAGCTACGAGCAGTACTTC
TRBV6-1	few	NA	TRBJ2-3	CASTATTDTQYF	TGTGCCAGCACCGCTACTACAGATACGCAGTATTTT
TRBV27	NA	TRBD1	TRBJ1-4	CARRPGQVLQNEKLFF	TGTGCCAGAAGGCCGGGACAGGTACTGCAAAATGAAAAACTGTTTTTT
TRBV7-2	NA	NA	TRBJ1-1	CASSRRGGRGKRNTEAFF	TGTGCCAGCAGTCGGCGAGGGGGGCGGGGGAAAAGGAACACTGAAGCTTTCTTT
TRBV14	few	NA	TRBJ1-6	CASSLADYNSPLHF	TGTGCCAGCAGCCTGGCCGACTATAATTCACCCCTCCACTTT
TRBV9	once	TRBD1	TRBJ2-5	CASSVFGQGRYQETQYF	TGTGCCAGCAGCGTCTTTGGACAGGGGAGGTACCAAGAGACCCAGTACTTC
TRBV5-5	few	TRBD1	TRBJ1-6	CASSLVGQNNSPLHF	TGTGCCAGCAGCTTGGTGGGACAGAATAATTCACCCCTCCACTTT
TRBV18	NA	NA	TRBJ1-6	CASSPGHLPESPLHF	TGTGCCAGCTCACCCGGTCACTTACCGGAATCACCCCTCCACTTT
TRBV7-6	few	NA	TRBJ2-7	CASSFEQGSYEQYF	TGTGCCAGCAGCTTCGAACAGGGATCCTACGAGCAGTACTTC
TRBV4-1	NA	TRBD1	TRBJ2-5	CASSLTGTGLRVARETQYF	TGCGCCAGCAGCCTTACCGGGACAGGGCTTAGAGTCGCGCGAGAGACCCAGTACTTC
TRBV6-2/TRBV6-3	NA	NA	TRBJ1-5	CASSTTGIFQPQHF	TGTGCCAGCAGTACTACAGGGATTTTCCAGCCCCAGCATTTT
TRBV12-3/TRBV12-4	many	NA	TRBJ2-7	CASSLDSAYEQYF	TGTGCCAGCAGCTTAGACAGTGCCTACGAGCAGTACTTC
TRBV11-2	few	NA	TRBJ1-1	CASSVGVRSTEAFF	TGTGCCAGCAGCGTAGGGGTGAGAAGCACTGAAGCTTTCTTT
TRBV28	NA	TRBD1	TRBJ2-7	CASTPETGTGIYEQYF	TGTGCCAGCACCCCTGAAACCGGGACAGGGATCTACGAGCAGTACTTC
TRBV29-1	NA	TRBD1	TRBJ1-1	CSAGTAEAFF	TGCAGCGCAGGGACAGCTGAAGCTTTCTTT
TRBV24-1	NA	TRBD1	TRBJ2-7	CATSEGQSYEQYF	TGTGCCACCAGTGAGGGACAGTCCTACGAGCAGTACTTC
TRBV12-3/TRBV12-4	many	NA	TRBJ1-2	CASSFHHSNYGYTF	TGTGCCAGCAGTTTTCATCATTCTAACTATGGCTACACCTTC
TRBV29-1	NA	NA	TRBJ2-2	CSVEGTPNTGELFF	TGCAGCGTTGAAGGGACACCTAACACCGGGGAGCTGTTTTTT
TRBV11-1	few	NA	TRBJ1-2	CASSLDPSPRGYGYTF	TGTGCCAGCAGCCTTGATCCCTCGCCCCGGGGCTATGGCTACACCTTC
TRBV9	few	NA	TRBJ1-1	CASSEGRAGSTEAFF	TGTGCCAGCAGCGAGGGGAGGGCAGGGAGCACTGAAGCTTTCTTT
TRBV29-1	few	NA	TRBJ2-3	CSGRDHLTDTQYF	TGCAGCGGCCGGGACCACCTCACAGATACGCAGTATTTT
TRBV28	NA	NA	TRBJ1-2	CASSLIVRRYGYTF	TGTGCCAGCAGTTTAATCGTGAGGAGGTATGGCTACACCTTC
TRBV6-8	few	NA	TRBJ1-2	CASRYSHGAVDYGYTF	TGTGCCAGCAGGTACTCGCACGGGGCTGTAGACTATGGCTACACCTTC
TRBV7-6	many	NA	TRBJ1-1	CASSLRLEGGEAFF	TGTGCCAGCAGCTTACGCCTCGAGGGAGGGGAAGCTTTCTTT
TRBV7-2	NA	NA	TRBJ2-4	CASSSRGAKNIQYF	TGTGCCAGCAGCTCCAGGGGTGCCAAAAACATTCAGTACTTC
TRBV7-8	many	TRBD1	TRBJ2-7	CASSQTGTGAYEQYF	TGTGCCAGCAGCCAGACCGGGACAGGGGCCTACGAGCAGTACTTC
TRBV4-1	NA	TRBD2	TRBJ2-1	CASSHPQAGGHGEQFF	TGCGCCAGCAGCCACCCCCAAGCGGGGGGGCATGGTGAGCAGTTCTTC
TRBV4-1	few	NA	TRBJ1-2	CASSQAEQGQGYGYTF	TGCGCCAGCAGCCAGGCGGAGCAGGGGCAGGGCTATGGCTACACCTTC
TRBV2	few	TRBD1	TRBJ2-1	CASRPGQGVANEQFF	TGTGCCAGCAGGCCGGGACAGGGAGTTGCCAATGAGCAGTTCTTC
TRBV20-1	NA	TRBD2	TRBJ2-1	CSALGPSGRDEQFF	TGCAGTGCACTAGGGCCTAGCGGGAGGGATGAGCAGTTCTTC